Below are 18 T cell receptor beta chains sequenced from a single sample in a study of blood T cells in healthy people across ages. Using a J-beta primer mix together with a sample-barcoded 5' primer, a second PCR was run for roughly 7 to 12 cycles. TCRdb reanalysed the 5' RACE reads using MiXCR and keeps one entry per CDR3 protein. The sample contains about 1.6 million distinct CDR3 sequences, about 35% of which appear only once. Sequencing was performed on blood. The receptors stem from a woman aged 30 to 39 in good health.

The gene calls are TRBV6-2 or TRBV6-3 and TRBJ2-1; 9 bases agree with TRBD1. There are 15 residues in the CDR3. Germline trimming cut 0 bases from V and 7 bases from J; bases unmatched to any gene: 4. Germline CDR1 reads MNHEY; CDR2 reads SVGEGT. In DNA form, the CDR3 reads TGTGCCAGCAGTTACTCTAAGGACAGGGGAAATGAGCAGTTCTTC. Translated: CASSYSKDRGNEQFF.

V is TRBV11-1 and J is TRBJ2-5; 7 bases fit TRBD2. With V trimmed by 5 bases and J by 5 bases, 20 bases remained unmatched. The CDR3 has 18 amino acids. The V gene's germline CDR1 is SGHAT and CDR2 FQDESV (reference sequence). The CDR3 sequence is CASSTPRPSGGVIETQYF. The CDR3 DNA follows: TGTGCCAGCAGCACCCCCAGGCCTAGCGGAGGTGTTATCGAGACCCAGTACTTC.

V and J are TRBV9 and TRBJ2-7; D is perhaps TRBD1 (5 bases). The germline V gene encodes CDR1 SGDLS and CDR2 YYNGEE. The CDR3 contains 14 residues. The ends were cut back, 0 bases at V and 2 bases at J, with 9 bases in the middle. CDR3 residues: CASSVEDIPYEQYF. For the CDR3, the DNA is TGTGCCAGCAGCGTAGAGGACATACCCTACGAGCAGTACTTC. Full variable domain (remainder filled in from reference TRBV9 and TRBJ2-7): DSGVTQTPKHLITATGQRVTLRCSPRSGDLSVYWYQQSLDQGLQFLIQYYNGEERAKGNILERFSAQQFPDLHSELNLSSLELGDSALYFCASSVEDIPYEQYFGPGTRLTVT.

A few counts support this clonotype. The chain couples TRBV2 to TRBJ2-7, with TRBD2 identical over 8 bases. Germline V gene lookup returns CDR1 SNHLY and CDR2 FYNNEI. This CDR3 spans 15 amino acids. Trimming removed 1 base from V and 9 bases from J; junction bases left unmatched: 11. The CDR3 is CASSEEPGGPKRQYF. As DNA, the CDR3 is TGTGCCAGCAGTGAAGAGCCGGGAGGGCCTAAACGGCAGTACTTC.

This clonotype was found a few times. The gene calls are TRBV20-1 and TRBJ2-1; D gene uncertain. CDR1 is DFQATT and CDR2 is SNEGSKA in the germline V gene (reference sequence). Trimming pared 6 bases from V and 5 bases from J, leaving 14 bases between. The CDR3 extends over 13 amino acids. CDR3 amino acids: CSATEDLNNEQFF. In DNA form, the CDR3 reads TGCAGTGCCACTGAGGACCTCAACAATGAGCAGTTCTTC.

The chain is built from TRBV27 and TRBJ2-5; D might be TRBD1 (6 bases). The DNA matches TRBJ2-7 better at its end, which makes the J call doubtful. In germline, CDR1 is MNHEY, CDR2 SMNVEV (reference sequence). The CDR3 totals 15 residues. The CDR3: CASSSTGSRGYEQYF. For the CDR3, the DNA is TGTGCCAGCAGTTCTACAGGGTCCCGAGGGTACGAGCAGTACTTC.

This clonotype was found many times. The chain recombines TRBV10-3 with TRBJ2-1, with 8 bases lining up with TRBD2. Per the germline V gene, CDR1 is ENHRY and CDR2 is SYGVKD. The CDR3 is 15 residues long. V shed 5 bases, J shed 3 bases, and the junction held 6 bases outside the gene matches. This CDR3 is CAISPRGGLYNEQFF. CDR3 DNA sequence: TGTGCCATCAGTCCCCGGGGGGGCCTCTACAATGAGCAGTTCTTC.

This clonotype was detected only a few times. J is TRBJ2-7 and V is TRBV7-6; perhaps TRBD2 as D (6 bases). Trimming shortened V by 7 bases and J by 5 bases, and 18 bases separated the two germline ends. The germline gives CDR1 SGHVS, CDR2 FNYEAQ. This CDR3 is built from 14 residues. The CDR3 loop reads CASNLGGKAHEQYF. Written as DNA, the CDR3 is TGTGCCAGCAACCTGGGGGGAAAGGCCCACGAGCAGTACTTC.

This clonotype was seen once. This may stem from a read error, because a much larger clone lies one nucleotide away. The chain employs TRBV20-1 and TRBJ1-2; D gene ambiguous. Trimming took off 5 bases at V and 2 bases at J, with 9 bases between the two ends. Germline V gene lookup returns CDR1 DFQATT and CDR2 SNEGSKA (reference sequence). The length of the CDR3 is 12 residues. The DNA for the CDR3 is TGCAGTGCTGCGGTGGACAACTATGGCTACACCTTC. It encodes CSAAVDNYGYTF.

The chain carries TRBV5-5 and TRBJ2-3, with D uncertain. The germline V gene has CDR1 SGHKS and CDR2 YYEKEE (reference sequence). Trimming left V 2 bases short and J 2 bases short, with 9 bases between. CDR3 length: 14 amino acids. CDR3 sequence reads: CASSFLPDTDTQYF. The CDR3, as DNA: TGTGCCAGCAGCTTCCTGCCGGACACAGATACGCAGTATTTT.

This clonotype was observed a few times. This chain connects TRBV10-1 to TRBJ2-7, with no clear D. Trimming left V 0 bases short and J 3 bases short, with 12 bases between. Germline values: CDR1 WNHNN, CDR2 SYGVQD (reference sequence). This CDR3 region has 15 residues. This CDR3 reads CASSESSEKGYEQYF. DNA of the CDR3: TGCGCCAGCAGTGAGTCTTCGGAGAAAGGCTACGAGCAGTACTTC.

This clonotype has just a few counts. The V call is TRBV27, the J call TRBJ2-7; 7 positions match TRBD2. V was pared by 6 bases and J by 2 bases, with 13 bases of the junction left unmatched. Germline CDR1 MNHEY, CDR2 SMNVEV (reference sequence). The CDR3 extends over 16 amino acids. The CDR3 nucleotides are TGTGCCAGCAGATACAGGTGGGCGGGAGATCCCTACGAGCAGTACTTC. This sequence encodes CASRYRWAGDPYEQYF.

This sequence joins TRBV20-1 and TRBJ1-5; TRBD1 agrees at 7 bases. V shed 5 bases, J shed 3 bases, and the junction held 7 bases outside the gene matches. Germline CDR1 DFQATT, CDR2 SNEGSKA (reference sequence). This CDR3 has 14 amino acids. The CDR3 loop reads CSAGGQFLNQPQHF. CDR3 DNA: TGCAGTGCTGGGGGACAGTTCCTCAATCAGCCCCAGCATTTT.

This clonotype was detected only a few times. The V call is TRBV2, the J call TRBJ2-5, with D possibly being TRBD1 or TRBD2 (5 bases each). The CDR3 spans 15 residues. V lost 3 bases, J lost 0 bases, and 11 bases lay in between. CDR1 SNHLY and CDR2 FYNNEI come from the germline V gene. CDR3 nucleotide sequence: TGTGCCAGCAGTGAGCAGGGAGTTGACCAAGAGACCCAGTACTTC. Amino acid sequence: CASSEQGVDQETQYF.

The chain couples TRBV29-1 to TRBJ1-2, with 7 nucleotides matching TRBD1. The V segment lost 7 bases and the J segment 4 bases; nucleotides outside the gene matches: 6. Germline CDR1 SQVTM, CDR2 ANQGSEA. This CDR3 has 12 amino acids. This chain's CDR3 is CSGRQGLYGYTF. CDR3 DNA sequence: TGCAGCGGAAGACAGGGTCTCTATGGCTACACCTTC.

This chain connects TRBV4-3 to TRBJ2-1, with a possible D match to TRBD1 (6 bases). Trimming took off 0 bases at V and 9 bases at J, with 18 bases between the two ends. This CDR3 contains 16 residues. Germline assignment: CDR1 LGHNA and CDR2 YSLEER. The CDR3, as DNA: TGCGCCAGCAGCCAAGATCCTTGGGCAGGGGAAGGTGAGCAGTTCTTC. Protein: CASSQDPWAGEGEQFF.

This clonotype showed up just a few times. V and J are TRBV20-1 and TRBJ2-4; D tentatively reads TRBD1 or TRBD2 (5 bases each). Trimming pared 0 bases from V and 0 bases from J, leaving 18 bases between. The CDR3 totals 18 residues. CDR1 and CDR2 from the germline V gene are DFQATT and SNEGSKA (reference sequence). As DNA, the CDR3 is TGCAGTGCTAGAGATCAAGGGGACGAAAATCTAGCCAAAAACATTCAGTACTTC. It is translated as CSARDQGDENLAKNIQYF.

This chain uses TRBV2 with TRBJ2-7; 7 nucleotides agree with TRBD1. Germline V gene lookup returns CDR1 SNHLY and CDR2 FYNNEI. This CDR3 is built from 14 residues. With V trimmed by 7 bases and J by 2 bases, 8 bases remained unmatched. CDR3 nucleotide sequence: TGTGCCAGCACCGATGACAGGGACGCCTACGAGCAGTACTTC. This gives the protein CASTDDRDAYEQYF.